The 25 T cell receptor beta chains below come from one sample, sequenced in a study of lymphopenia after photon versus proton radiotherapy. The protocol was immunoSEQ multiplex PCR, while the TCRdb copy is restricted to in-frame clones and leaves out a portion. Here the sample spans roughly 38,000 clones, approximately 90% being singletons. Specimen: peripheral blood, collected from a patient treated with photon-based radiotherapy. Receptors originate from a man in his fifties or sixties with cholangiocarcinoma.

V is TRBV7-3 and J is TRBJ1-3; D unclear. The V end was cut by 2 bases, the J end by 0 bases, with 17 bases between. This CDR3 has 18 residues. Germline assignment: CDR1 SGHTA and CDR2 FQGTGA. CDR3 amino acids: CASSLVPHGYSSGNTIYF. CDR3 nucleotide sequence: TGTGCCAGCAGCTTAGTCCCTCATGGGTACAGCTCTGGAAACACCATATATTTT. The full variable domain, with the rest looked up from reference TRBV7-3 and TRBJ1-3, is GAGVSQTPSNKVTEKGKYVELRCDPISGHTALYWYRQSLGQGPEFLIYFQGTGAADDSGLPNDRFFAVRPEGSVSTLKIQRTERGDSAVYLCASSLVPHGYSSGNTIYFGEGSWLTVV.

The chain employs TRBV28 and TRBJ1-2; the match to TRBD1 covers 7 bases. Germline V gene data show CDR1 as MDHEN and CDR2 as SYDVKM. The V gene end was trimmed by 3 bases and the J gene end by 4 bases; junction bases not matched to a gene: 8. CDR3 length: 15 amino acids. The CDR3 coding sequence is TGTGCCAGCAGTTTTGCCGGGACAGCAACCTATGGCTACACCTTC. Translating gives CASSFAGTATYGYTF.

CDR3 residues: CASSLGTSDQPQHF. CDR3 DNA sequence: TGTGCCAGCAGTTTAGGGACGTCCGATCAGCCCCAGCATTTT. This chain links TRBV28 with TRBJ1-5, with a possible D match to TRBD1 (5 bases). Germline V gene data show CDR1 as MDHEN and CDR2 as SYDVKM. V was shortened by 2 bases and J by 5 bases, with 10 bases between the two germline ends. The CDR3 consists of 14 residues.

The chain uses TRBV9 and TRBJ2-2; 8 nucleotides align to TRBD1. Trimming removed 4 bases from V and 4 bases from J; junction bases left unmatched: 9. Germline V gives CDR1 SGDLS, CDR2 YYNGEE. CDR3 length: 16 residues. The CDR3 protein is CASSPRLDRGTGELFF. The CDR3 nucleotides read TGTGCCAGCAGCCCACGTCTAGACAGGGGCACCGGGGAGCTGTTTTTT.

CDR3: CASSESRGGGGNEQFF. As DNA, the CDR3 is TGCGCCAGCAGTGAGTCCCGGGGCGGGGGTGGCAATGAGCAGTTCTTC. This rearrangement joins TRBV10-1 to TRBJ2-1, with TRBD2 matching over 7 bases. V lost 0 bases to trimming and J lost 6 bases; unmatched junction nucleotides: 8. CDR1 and CDR2 from the germline V gene are WNHNN and SYGVQD (reference sequence). CDR3 length: 16 residues.

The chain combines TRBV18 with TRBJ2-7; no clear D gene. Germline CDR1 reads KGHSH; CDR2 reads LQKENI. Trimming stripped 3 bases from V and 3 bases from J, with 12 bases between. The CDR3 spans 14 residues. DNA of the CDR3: TGTGCCAGCTCACCGGAGACACTGTACTACGAGCAGTACTTC. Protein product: CASSPETLYYEQYF. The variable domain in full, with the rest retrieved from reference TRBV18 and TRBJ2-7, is NAGVMQNPRHLVRRRGQEARLRCSPMKGHSHVYWYRQLPEEGLKFMVYLQKENIIDESGMPKERFSAEFPKEGPSILRIQQVVRGDSAAYFCASSPETLYYEQYFGPGTRLTVT.

This CDR3 reads CASSLVSSMNTEAFF. The CDR3, as DNA: TGTGCCAGCAGCTTAGTCAGTAGTATGAACACTGAAGCTTTCTTT. The chain has TRBV7-2 and TRBJ1-1; D is unresolved. The germline gives CDR1 SGHTA, CDR2 FQGNSA. The CDR3 runs to 15 residues. Trimming took off 1 base at V and 0 bases at J, with 9 bases between the two ends.

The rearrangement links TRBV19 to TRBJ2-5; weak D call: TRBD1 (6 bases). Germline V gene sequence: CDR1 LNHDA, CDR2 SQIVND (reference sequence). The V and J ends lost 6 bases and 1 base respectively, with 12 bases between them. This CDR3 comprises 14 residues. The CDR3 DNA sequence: TGTGCCAGTAGACCAACAGGGCCCCAAGAGACCCAGTACTTC. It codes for CASRPTGPQETQYF.

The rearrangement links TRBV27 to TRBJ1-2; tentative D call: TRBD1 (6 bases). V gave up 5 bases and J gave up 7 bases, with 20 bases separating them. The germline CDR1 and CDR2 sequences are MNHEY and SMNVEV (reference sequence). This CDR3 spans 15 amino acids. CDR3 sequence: CASSLWTDLRGGYTF. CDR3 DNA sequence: TGTGCCAGCAGTCTCTGGACAGACCTACGGGGTGGCTACACCTTC.

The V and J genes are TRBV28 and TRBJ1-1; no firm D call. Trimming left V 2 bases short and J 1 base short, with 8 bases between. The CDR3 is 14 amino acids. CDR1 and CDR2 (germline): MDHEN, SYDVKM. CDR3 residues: CASSLSWANTEAFF. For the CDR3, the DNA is TGTGCCAGCAGTTTAAGCTGGGCGAACACTGAAGCTTTCTTT.

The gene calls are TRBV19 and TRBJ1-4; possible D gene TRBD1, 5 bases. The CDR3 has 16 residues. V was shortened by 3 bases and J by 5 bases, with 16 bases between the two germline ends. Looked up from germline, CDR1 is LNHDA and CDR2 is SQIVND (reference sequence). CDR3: CASSIGGVRRNEKLFF. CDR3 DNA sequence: TGTGCCAGTAGTATTGGGGGTGTTCGGAGGAATGAAAAACTGTTTTTT.

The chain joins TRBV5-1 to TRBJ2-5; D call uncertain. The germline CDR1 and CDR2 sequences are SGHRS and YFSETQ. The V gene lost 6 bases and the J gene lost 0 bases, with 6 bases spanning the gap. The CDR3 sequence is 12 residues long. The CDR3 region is CASTENQETQYF. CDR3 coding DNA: TGCGCCAGCACGGAAAACCAAGAGACCCAGTACTTC.

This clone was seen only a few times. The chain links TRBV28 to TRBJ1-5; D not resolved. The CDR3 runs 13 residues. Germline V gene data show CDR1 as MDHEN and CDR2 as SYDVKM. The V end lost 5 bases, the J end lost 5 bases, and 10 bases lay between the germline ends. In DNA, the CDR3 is TGTGCCAGCAGTCCCAATACAGATCAGCCCCAGCATTTT. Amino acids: CASSPNTDQPQHF.

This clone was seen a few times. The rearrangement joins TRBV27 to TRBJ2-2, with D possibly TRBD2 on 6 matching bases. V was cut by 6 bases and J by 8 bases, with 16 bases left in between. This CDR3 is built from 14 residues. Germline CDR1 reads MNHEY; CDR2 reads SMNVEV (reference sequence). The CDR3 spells CASRKRDSGGELFF. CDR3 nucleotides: TGTGCCAGCAGAAAACGGGACTCAGGGGGGGAGCTGTTTTTT.

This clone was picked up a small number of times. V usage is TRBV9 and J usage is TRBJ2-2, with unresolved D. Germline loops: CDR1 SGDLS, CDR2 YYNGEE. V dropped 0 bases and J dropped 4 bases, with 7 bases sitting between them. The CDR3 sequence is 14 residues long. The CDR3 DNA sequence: TGTGCCAGCAGCGTAGACTATTTCACCGGGGAGCTGTTTTTT. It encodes CASSVDYFTGELFF.

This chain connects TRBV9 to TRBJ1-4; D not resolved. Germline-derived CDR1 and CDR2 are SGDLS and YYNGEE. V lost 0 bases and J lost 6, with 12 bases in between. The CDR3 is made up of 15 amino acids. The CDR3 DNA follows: TGTGCCAGCAGCGTAGAGGCCCTGGGATATGAAAAACTGTTTTTT. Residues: CASSVEALGYEKLFF.

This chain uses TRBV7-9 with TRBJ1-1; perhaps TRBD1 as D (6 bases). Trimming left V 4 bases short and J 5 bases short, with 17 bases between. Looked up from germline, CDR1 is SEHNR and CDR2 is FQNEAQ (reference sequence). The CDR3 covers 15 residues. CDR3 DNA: TGTGCCAGCAGCTCCCGACAGGTATTGGGGACTGAAGCTTTCTTT. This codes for CASSSRQVLGTEAFF. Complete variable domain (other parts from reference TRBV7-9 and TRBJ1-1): DTGVSQNPRHKITKRGQNVTFRCDPISEHNRLYWYRQTLGQGPEFLTYFQNEAQLEKSRLLSDRFSAERPKGSFSTLEIQRTEQGDSAMYLCASSSRQVLGTEAFFGQGTRLTVV.

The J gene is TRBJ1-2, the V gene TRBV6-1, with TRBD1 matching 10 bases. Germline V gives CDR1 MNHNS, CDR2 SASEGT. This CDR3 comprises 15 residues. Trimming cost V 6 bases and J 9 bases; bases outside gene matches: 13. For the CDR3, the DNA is TGTGCCAGCAGGGCCCCCCTAGGACAGGGGGAAAGCTACACCTTC. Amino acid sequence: CASRAPLGQGESYTF.

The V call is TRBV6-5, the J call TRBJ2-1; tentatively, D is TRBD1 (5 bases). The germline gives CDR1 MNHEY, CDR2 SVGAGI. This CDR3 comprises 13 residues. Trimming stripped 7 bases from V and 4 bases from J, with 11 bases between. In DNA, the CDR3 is TGTGCCAGCACCTACCAGGGATACAATGAGCAGTTCTTC. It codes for CASTYQGYNEQFF.

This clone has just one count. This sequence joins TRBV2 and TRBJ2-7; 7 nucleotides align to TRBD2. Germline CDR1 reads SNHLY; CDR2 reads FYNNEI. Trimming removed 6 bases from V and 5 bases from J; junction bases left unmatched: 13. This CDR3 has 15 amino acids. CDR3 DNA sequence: TGTGCCAGCAGGGGTTTTGGGAGGGTCCCCAACGAGCAGTACTTC. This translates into CASRGFGRVPNEQYF.

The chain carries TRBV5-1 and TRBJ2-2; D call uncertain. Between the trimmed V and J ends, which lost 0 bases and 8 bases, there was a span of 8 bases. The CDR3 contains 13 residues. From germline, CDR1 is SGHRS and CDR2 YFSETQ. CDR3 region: CASSLGQLGELFF. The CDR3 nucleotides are TGCGCCAGCAGCTTGGGGCAGCTGGGGGAGCTGTTTTTT.

CDR3 residues: CASSVGQSSQETQYF. As DNA, the CDR3 is TGTGCCAGCAGCGTTGGACAGAGCTCCCAAGAGACCCAGTACTTC. The V call is TRBV9, the J call TRBJ2-5, with a possible D match to TRBD1 (6 bases). This CDR3 spans 15 amino acids. V lost 2 bases and J 1 base, leaving 12 bases between the germline ends. Germline CDR1 reads SGDLS; CDR2 reads YYNGEE.

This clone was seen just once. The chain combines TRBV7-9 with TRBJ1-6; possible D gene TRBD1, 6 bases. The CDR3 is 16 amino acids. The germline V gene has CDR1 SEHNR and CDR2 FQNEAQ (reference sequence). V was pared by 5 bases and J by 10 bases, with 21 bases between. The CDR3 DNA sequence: TGTGCCAGCAGCCCTCCGGACGGGGGGCATGGATCACCCCTCCACTTT. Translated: CASSPPDGGHGSPLHF.

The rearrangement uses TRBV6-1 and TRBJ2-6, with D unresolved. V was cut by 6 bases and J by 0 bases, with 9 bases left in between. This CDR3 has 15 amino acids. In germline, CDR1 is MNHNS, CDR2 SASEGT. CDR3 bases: TGTGCCAGCAGCGAGGTATACTCTGGGGCCAACGTCCTGACTTTC. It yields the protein CASSEVYSGANVLTF.

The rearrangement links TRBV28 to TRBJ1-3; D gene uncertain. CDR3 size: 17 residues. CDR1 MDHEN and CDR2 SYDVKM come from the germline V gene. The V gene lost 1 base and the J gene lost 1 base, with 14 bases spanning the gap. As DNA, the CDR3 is TGTGCCAGCAGTTTATCGGGCGGAGGATTTTCTGGAAACACCATATATTTT. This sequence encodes CASSLSGGGFSGNTIYF.